This T cell receptor (beta chain) was retrieved from a study of cytomegalovirus exposure and HLA in healthy donors. A remark on this clone: A junction end diverges from the germline sequence, so it may reflect a read error.

This CDR3 comprises 12 residues. In germline, CDR1 is KGHSH, CDR2 LQKENI. Only in-frame clones appear in the TCRdb table, and some are missing; sequencing was by immunoSEQ multiplex PCR. The sample lists 200,000 to 300,000 clones; around 90% were seen once. The chain joins TRBV18 to TRBJ2-2; 9 bases are shared with TRBD1. Sequenced: PBMCs. This sequence was found in a woman aged 25-40 years in good health and CMV-seronegative. The CDR3 region is CASSPGQGPPLF. The CDR3 DNA reads TGTGCCAGCTCACCGGGACAGGGTCCACCTTTATTT.